The sequence of this TCR beta chain was determined in a study of control samples from healthy donors and cancer patients. The protocol was immunoSEQ multiplex PCR, while the TCRdb copy is restricted to in-frame clones and leaves out a portion. The data hold some 64,000 clones, with 70% to 90% observed a single time. Trimming pared 3 bases from V and 6 bases from J, leaving 14 bases between. CDR1 is MNHNS and CDR2 is SASEGT in the germline V gene. There are 14 residues in the CDR3. The receptor comes from a woman between 50 and 59 years old with head and neck cancer. Sequencing input: PBMCs. The rearrangement uses TRBV6-1 and TRBJ1-2; a weak D match, TRBD1 (6 bases). The CDR3 sequence is CASSDRGGRNGYTF. The CDR3 region has the DNA TGTGCCAGCAGTGACCGGGGGGGCCGAAATGGCTACACCTTC.